Given below is one T cell receptor beta chain in context. What antigen it recognizes has not been identified. Nothing much larger sits one base from this clone, and base qualities are not available. TCRbeta CDR3 regions were amplified from genomic DNA by means of the immunoSEQ Assay, a bias-controlled multiplex PCR. On the authors' methods: Within the assay, amplification of reference gene primers was used to estimate how many nucleated cells each sample contained. To quantify the absolute abundance of each unique TCRbeta CDR3 rearrangement, sequence reads were collapsed and filtered. For each sample, productive Simpson clonality was calculated as the square root of Simpson's diversity index over productive rearrangements. Sourced from immuneACCESS, this table was stored by TCRdb with only in-frame sequences that have V and J called. A share of the clones is absent; for the studies checked, an unresolved V gene accounts for under half, and the remainder has no known explanation. That table is the source of V, J and clone size, and D and trimming were worked out from the DNA. Across this sample there are 150,000 to 200,000 clones, with approximately 75% seen only once. Approximately 11% of the sample goes to the ten largest clones.

Whole blood was collected in K2EDTA tubes by collaborating institutions according to the institutions' own protocols. For TCRbeta analysis, collaborator samples were shipped as frozen whole blood, as isolated PBMCs, or as DNA extracted from either sample type. The data belong to a study of blood T cell repertoires in COVID-19 (dated by TCRdb to 2018 to 2021). Regarding the research as a whole: Samples covering the acute and convalescent phases of COVID-19 were provided by collaborators in the United States, Italy and Spain. The prospective study material was composed of cDNA or gDNA derived from T cells, B-cell-depleted T cells, or PBMCs. The dataset comprised deeply sampled blood TCRbeta repertoires from subjects exposed to, actively infected with, or recovered from COVID-19. The repertoires were released in a freely available public database meant as a resource for research on the immune response to SARS-CoV-2. Samples were obtained from the ongoing ImmuneRACE study (first 160 participants) and from 950 to 1,500 subjects provided by 6 global collaborators. Nearly every sample came with metadata listing a de-identified subject ID, COVID-19 status, age in years and sex. Where available, HLA class I and class II types were obtained from metadata supplied by the sample provider rather than from assay-based typing.

Taken from cysteine to phenylalanine, the CDR3 has 16 residues. Only CDR3 DNA is held: 48 bases, read in frame from base 1. The germline V gene encodes CDR1 SGDLS and CDR2 YYNGEE. V lost 0 bases and J lost 5 bases, and the count of bases not matched to a germline gene is 7. Study-wide conclusions, independent of this receptor: How much clinical and demographic metadata was included differed by source and by participant, and the metadata was provided uncurated.

This TCR was sampled from a human donor in a cohort sampled during active COVID-19. The sequencing sample was made of peripheral blood. The receptor chain draws on TRBV9 and TRBJ2-2, with 7 bases matching TRBD2. Here is the DNA: TGTGCCAGCAGCGTAGAGGGCGGGAGAAGAACCGGGGAGCTGTTTTTT. This translates into CASSVEGGRRTGELFF.